This T cell receptor beta chain was observed in a study of PD-1 blockade in classical Hodgkin lymphoma. Across the whole study: Nivolumab dosed at 3 mg/kg went to patients intravenously every 2 weeks.

As to time point: cycle 4 day 1 (C4D1), after five to seven weeks of nivolumab. Every patient was affected by relapse after autologous stem cell transplantation, while exposure to brentuximab vedotin was not uniform. Profiled with immunoSEQ multiplex PCR; TCRdb holds only in-frame clones, not every one. The repertoire consists of 80,000 to 95,000 clones, with about 83% occurring once and the leading ten covering more than 15%. This clone occurred once. Germline V gene data show CDR1 as GTSNPN and CDR2 as SVGIG (reference sequence). V gave up 0 bases and J gave up 5 bases; unmatched junction bases: 10. This CDR3 is 16 amino acids long.

The material sequenced was peripheral blood mononuclear cells (PBMCs), taken before the fourth cycle of nivolumab. The chain links TRBV30 to TRBJ2-5; 9 nucleotides match TRBD2. The receptor comes from a human donor with classical Hodgkin lymphoma. The CDR3 protein is CAWSVGASGTVETQYF. Here the CDR3 DNA reads TGTGCCTGGAGTGTAGGGGCTAGCGGGACAGTGGAGACCCAGTACTTC.